This entry lists 23 T cell receptor beta chains sequenced from one sample in a study of identical twins. TCRdb re-analysed the 5' RACE reads in MiXCR, keeping a single row per CDR3 protein. Here the sample spans roughly 240,000 distinct CDR3 sequences, 5.5% to 7% being singletons. This sample also appeared in a second study, on yellow fever vaccine responses in identical twins.

Sequenced: memory (CD45RO+) T cells sorted from blood. Receptor source: a young woman in good health.

This clonotype occurred a few times. The CDR3 region has the DNA TGTGCCAGCGGTAGCGGGCGGTGGGGCTACACCTTC. As protein: CASGSGRWGYTF. This chain links TRBV14 with TRBJ1-2, with no clear D. Germline CDR1 is SGHDN and CDR2 is FVKESK. V was pared by 8 bases and J by 8 bases, with 15 bases between. The CDR3 covers 12 residues.

This clonotype came up many times. CDR3 loop: CASSWSLANTGELFF. CDR3 DNA sequence: TGTGCCAGCAGCTGGTCGCTGGCGAACACCGGGGAGCTGTTTTTT. The chain has TRBV7-9 and TRBJ2-2; D gene uncertain. Germline CDR1 SEHNR, CDR2 FQNEAQ (reference sequence). V lost 4 bases and J 0 bases, leaving 9 bases between the germline ends. CDR3 length equals 15 residues.

A few counts support this clonotype. The chain has TRBV6-5 and TRBJ2-6; no clear D. The length of the CDR3 is 15 residues. CDR1 MNHEY and CDR2 SVGAGI come from the germline V gene. Trimming removed 2 bases at V and 2 bases at J, with 7 bases between. The CDR3 DNA is TGTGCCAGCAGTTACCCGATCACTGGGGCCAACGTCCTGACTTTC. It codes for CASSYPITGANVLTF.

This clonotype was recorded at least ten times. This sequence joins TRBV12-3 or TRBV12-4 and TRBJ2-1; maybe TRBD2 (6 bases). Trimming pared 7 bases from V and 1 base from J, leaving 17 bases between. The CDR3 consists of 16 residues. The CDR3 DNA reads TGTGCCAGCACCAACATGCGACTAGTTTCCTACAATGAGCAGTTCTTC. Translating gives CASTNMRLVSYNEQFF.

V is TRBV3-1 and J is TRBJ1-5, with 9 bases matching TRBD1. CDR1 is LGHDT and CDR2 is YNNKEL in the germline V gene (reference sequence). Unmatched junction bases numbered 5, after V lost 5 bases and J lost 3 bases. The CDR3 consists of 15 residues. DNA of the CDR3: TGTGCCAGCAGCGAGACAGGGGGTTTCAATCAGCCCCAGCATTTT. Protein sequence: CASSETGGFNQPQHF.

This clonotype has only a few counts. V and J are TRBV10-2 and TRBJ2-6; D unclear. CDR3 length equals 19 residues. Germline assignment: CDR1 WSHSY and CDR2 SAAADI. Trimming removed 5 bases at V and 0 bases at J, with 20 bases between. In DNA, the CDR3 is TGCGCCAGCAGTCCCCGGCCCGGGCCCAAGACCTCTGGGGCCAACGTCCTGACTTTC. Translating it yields CASSPRPGPKTSGANVLTF.

The sample holds a few counts of this clonotype. A read error may account for a junction end that differs from germline. The genes are TRBV12-3 or TRBV12-4 and TRBJ2-7, with 14 bases aligning to TRBD2. This CDR3 is 18 amino acids long. This CDR3 reads CACSLAGTSGSSGYEQYF. The CDR3 coding sequence is TGTGCCTGCAGTTTAGCCGGGACTAGCGGGAGTAGTGGCTACGAGCAGTACTTC.

This clonotype came up many times. The genes are TRBV28 and TRBJ1-2; D gene uncertain. The CDR3 contains 13 residues. Deletions cut 6 bases from V and 8 bases from J, with 16 bases between. CDR1 is MDHEN, CDR2 SYDVKM, per germline. CDR3 in DNA: TGTGCCAGCAGCCCCGACGCGGCCACGGGCTACACCTTC. Encoded protein: CASSPDAATGYTF.

This clonotype was found many times. The CDR3 is CASSLEASGRAFYLRDEQFF. The CDR3, as DNA: TGTGCCAGCAGCTTAGAAGCTAGCGGGAGGGCGTTTTACCTCCGGGATGAGCAGTTCTTC. The rearrangement joins TRBV7-6 to TRBJ2-1, with TRBD2 matching over 12 bases. Germline CDR1 is SGHVS and CDR2 is FNYEAQ. Unmatched junction bases numbered 18, after V lost 1 base and J lost 8 bases. This CDR3 has 20 residues.

This clonotype was seen only a few times. The J gene is TRBJ1-3, the V gene TRBV12-3 or TRBV12-4; D ambiguous. CDR3 length: 14 amino acids. V gave up 5 bases and J gave up 0 bases, with 8 bases separating them. The CDR3 is CASSSTVSGNTIYF. The CDR3 bases are TGTGCCAGCAGTAGTACTGTCTCTGGAAACACCATATATTTT.

The chain has TRBV6-5 and TRBJ2-7; no reliable D call. Trimming stripped 2 bases from V and 4 bases from J, with 12 bases between. Germline assignment: CDR1 MNHEY and CDR2 SVGAGI. The CDR3 runs 14 residues. The CDR3 region is CASSYRADFYEQYV. The CDR3 nucleotides read TGTGCCAGCAGTTACAGGGCAGACTTTTACGAGCAGTACGTC.

This clonotype was recorded a few times. The CDR3 sequence: CASCRGRGEKLFF. The CDR3 coding sequence is TGTGCCAGCTGCAGGGGGCGGGGTGAAAAACTGTTTTTT. The rearrangement uses TRBV6-1 and TRBJ1-4; 8 bases map to TRBD1. Germline V gives CDR1 MNHNS, CDR2 SASEGT. V lost 8 bases to trimming and J lost 7 bases; unmatched junction nucleotides: 6. The CDR3 is made up of 13 amino acids.

There are many counts of this clonotype. The genes are TRBV5-6 and TRBJ1-6; D gene unclear. The V gene's germline CDR1 is SGHDT and CDR2 YYEEEE. The CDR3 loop spans 14 amino acids. V was trimmed by 2 bases and J by 6 bases, leaving 9 bases between them. CDR3 region: CASSFPGSNSPLHF. CDR3 in DNA: TGTGCCAGCAGCTTCCCAGGATCTAATTCACCCCTCCACTTT.

This clonotype was counted many times. The chain has TRBV3-1 and TRBJ1-4, with no clear D. Germline V lookup: CDR1 LGHDT, CDR2 YNNKEL (reference sequence). The CDR3 contains 11 residues. Deletions cut 1 base from V and 10 bases from J, with 4 bases between. CDR3 in amino acids: CASSQGRKLFF. CDR3 nucleotide sequence: TGTGCCAGCAGCCAAGGAAGAAAACTGTTTTTT.

In this sample, this clonotype turned up a few times. The rearrangement links TRBV9 to TRBJ2-1, with 10 bases aligning to TRBD2. The CDR3 is 16 amino acids. V lost 1 base and J lost 10; bases outside the gene matches: 11. CDR1 is SGDLS and CDR2 is YYNGEE in the germline V gene. CDR3 amino acids: CASSVIGLAGVLEQFF. CDR3 nucleotide sequence: TGTGCCAGCAGCGTAATAGGGCTAGCGGGAGTCTTAGAGCAGTTCTTC.

This clonotype was detected ten times or more. The chain links TRBV7-2 to TRBJ2-5, with D hard to call. Germline CDR1 and CDR2: SGHTA and FQGNSA. The V end lost 6 bases, the J end lost 5 bases, and 16 bases lay between the germline ends. This CDR3 is built from 14 residues. The CDR3 sequence: CASSSIPSLETQYF. The CDR3 bases are TGTGCCAGCAGTTCAATCCCGAGCCTGGAGACCCAGTACTTC.

This clonotype was counted a few times. This chain connects TRBV20-1 to TRBJ1-2; D unclear. The CDR3 runs 12 residues. Trimming pared 5 bases from V and 4 bases from J, leaving 11 bases between. Germline V gives CDR1 DFQATT, CDR2 SNEGSKA (reference sequence). The CDR3 spells CSASTDRYGYTF. The CDR3 nucleotides read TGCAGTGCTTCCACAGACCGCTATGGCTACACCTTC.

This clonotype showed up many times. This chain uses TRBV7-9 with TRBJ1-2; 9 bases are shared with TRBD1. Germline CDR1 SEHNR, CDR2 FQNEAQ (reference sequence). This CDR3 contains 14 residues. Losses at the gene ends were 5 bases for V and 4 bases for J; bases not matched to a gene: 5. The CDR3 is CASSPGTGTYGYTF. The DNA for the CDR3 is TGTGCCAGCAGCCCCGGGACAGGGACCTATGGCTACACCTTC.

V gene TRBV6-5 combines with J gene TRBJ2-5, with D possibly matching TRBD1 (5 bases). Trimming left V 0 bases short and J 7 bases short, with 12 bases between. Germline CDR1 MNHEY, CDR2 SVGAGI. The CDR3 consists of 14 residues. CDR3 loop: CASSYSRAERTQYF. The CDR3 coding sequence is TGTGCCAGCAGTTACTCCAGGGCAGAGAGGACCCAGTACTTC.

This clonotype showed up just a few times. The rearrangement uses TRBV28 and TRBJ2-5; 8 bases line up with TRBD2. This CDR3 is built from 16 residues. Germline trimming cut 2 bases from V and 2 bases from J; bases unmatched to any gene: 7. The germline V gene encodes CDR1 MDHEN and CDR2 SYDVKM. In DNA form, the CDR3 reads TGTGCCAGCAGTTTAGGGTCGGGAGGGGGACAAGAGACCCAGTACTTC. Its protein product is CASSLGSGGGQETQYF.

This clonotype was detected ten times or more. This sequence joins TRBV5-1 and TRBJ1-2; TRBD1 might be the D (5 bases). CDR1 SGHRS and CDR2 YFSETQ come from the germline V gene. The CDR3 is 16 residues long. V lost 4 bases and J 4 bases, leaving 20 bases between the germline ends. The CDR3 sequence is CASSPGPDSGGYGYTF. As DNA, the CDR3 is TGCGCCAGCAGCCCGGGACCCGATTCAGGTGGCTATGGCTACACCTTC.

This clonotype turned up a few times. This chain joins TRBV6-5 and TRBJ2-1; D not resolved. The CDR3 is 14 amino acids. CDR1 and CDR2 from the germline V gene are MNHEY and SVGAGI. The V and J ends lost 2 bases and 0 bases respectively, with 5 bases between them. The CDR3 nucleotides are TGTGCCAGCAGTTACCTTAGCTCCTACAATGAGCAGTTCTTC. It encodes CASSYLSSYNEQFF.

This chain uses TRBV11-2 with TRBJ2-3; D is possibly TRBD2 (5 bases). Trimming removed 5 bases at V and 0 bases at J, with 18 bases between. In germline, CDR1 is SGHAT, CDR2 FQNNGV. The CDR3 loop spans 17 amino acids. DNA of the CDR3: TGTGCCAGCAGCCCCAGGAGGCCAGCGACTAGCACAGATACGCAGTATTTT. Translation gives CASSPRRPATSTDTQYF.